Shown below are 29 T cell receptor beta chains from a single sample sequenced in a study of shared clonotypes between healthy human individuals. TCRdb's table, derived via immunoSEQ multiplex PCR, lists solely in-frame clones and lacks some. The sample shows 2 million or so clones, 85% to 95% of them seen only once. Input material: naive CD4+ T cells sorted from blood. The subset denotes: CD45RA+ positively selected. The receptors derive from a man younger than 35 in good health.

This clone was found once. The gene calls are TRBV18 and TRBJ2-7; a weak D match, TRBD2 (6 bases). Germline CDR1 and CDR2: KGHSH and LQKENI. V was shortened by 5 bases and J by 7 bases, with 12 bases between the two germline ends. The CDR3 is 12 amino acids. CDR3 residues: CASSSLGLEQYF. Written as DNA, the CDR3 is TGTGCCAGCTCATCTTTGGGACTTGAGCAGTACTTC.

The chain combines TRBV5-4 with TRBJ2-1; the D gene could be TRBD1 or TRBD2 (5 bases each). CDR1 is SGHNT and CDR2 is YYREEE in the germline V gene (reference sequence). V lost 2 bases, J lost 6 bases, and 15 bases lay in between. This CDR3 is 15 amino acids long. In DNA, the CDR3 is TGTGCCAGCAGCTTAGAGGGGTCGGCCCCCAATGAGCAGTTCTTC. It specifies CASSLEGSAPNEQFF.

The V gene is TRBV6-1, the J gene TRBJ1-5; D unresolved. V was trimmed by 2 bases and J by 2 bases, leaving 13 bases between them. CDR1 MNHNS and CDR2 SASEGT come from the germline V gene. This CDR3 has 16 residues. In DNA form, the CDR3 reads TGTGCCAGCAGTGAACGATGGAGGTCGGGCAATCAGCCCCAGCATTTT. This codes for CASSERWRSGNQPQHF.

The CDR3 DNA follows: TGTGCCAGCAGCACTCGGACTAGCGGGAGGGCCAGTGAGCAGTACTTC. Protein sequence: CASSTRTSGRASEQYF. V is TRBV9 and J is TRBJ2-7, with TRBD2 identical over 15 bases. J gave up 7 bases and V 4 bases, and 9 bases lay outside the gene matches. This CDR3 contains 16 residues. Germline V gives CDR1 SGDLS, CDR2 YYNGEE.

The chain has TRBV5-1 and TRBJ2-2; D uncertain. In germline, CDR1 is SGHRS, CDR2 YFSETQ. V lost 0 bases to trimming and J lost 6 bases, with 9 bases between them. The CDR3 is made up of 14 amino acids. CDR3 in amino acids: CASSLVGGPGELFF. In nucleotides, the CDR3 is TGCGCCAGCAGCTTGGTAGGTGGACCCGGGGAGCTGTTTTTT.

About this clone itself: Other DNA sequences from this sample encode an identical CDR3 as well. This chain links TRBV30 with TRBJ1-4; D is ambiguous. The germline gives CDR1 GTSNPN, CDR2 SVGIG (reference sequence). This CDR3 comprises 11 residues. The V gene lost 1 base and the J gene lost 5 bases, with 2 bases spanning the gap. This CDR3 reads CAWSENEKLFF. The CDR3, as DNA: TGTGCCTGGAGTGAAAATGAAAAACTGTTTTTT.

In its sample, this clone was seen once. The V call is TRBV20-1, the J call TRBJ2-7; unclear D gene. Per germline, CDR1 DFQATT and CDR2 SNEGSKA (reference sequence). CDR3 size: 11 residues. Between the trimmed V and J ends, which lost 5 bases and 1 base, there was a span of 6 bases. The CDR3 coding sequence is TGCAGTGCTTTGATATCCTACGAGCAGTACTTC. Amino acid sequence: CSALISYEQYF.

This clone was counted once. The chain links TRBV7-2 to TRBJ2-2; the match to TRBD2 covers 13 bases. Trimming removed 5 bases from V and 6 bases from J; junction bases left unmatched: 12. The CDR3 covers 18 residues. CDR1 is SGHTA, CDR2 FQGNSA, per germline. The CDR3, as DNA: TGTGCCAGCAGCCCCGGACTAGCGGGAGCTAGGGGGTCCGGGGAGCTGTTTTTT. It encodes CASSPGLAGARGSGELFF.

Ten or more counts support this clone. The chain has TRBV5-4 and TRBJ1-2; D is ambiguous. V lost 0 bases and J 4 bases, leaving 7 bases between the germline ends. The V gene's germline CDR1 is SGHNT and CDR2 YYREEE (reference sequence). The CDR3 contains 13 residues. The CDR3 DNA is TGTGCCAGCAGCTTGGACCCAGGCTATGGCTACACCTTC. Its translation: CASSLDPGYGYTF.

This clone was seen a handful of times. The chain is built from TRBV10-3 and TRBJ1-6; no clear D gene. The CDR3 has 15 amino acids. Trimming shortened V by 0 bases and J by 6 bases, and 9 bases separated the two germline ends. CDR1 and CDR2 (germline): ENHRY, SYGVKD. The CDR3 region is CAISESSQPNSPLHF. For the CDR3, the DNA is TGTGCCATCAGTGAGTCATCACAGCCTAATTCACCCCTCCACTTT.

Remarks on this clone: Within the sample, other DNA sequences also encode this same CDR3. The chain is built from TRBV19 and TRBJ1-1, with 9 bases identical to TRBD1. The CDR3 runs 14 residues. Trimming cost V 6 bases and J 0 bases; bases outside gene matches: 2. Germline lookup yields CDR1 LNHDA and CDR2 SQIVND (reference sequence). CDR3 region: CASRDRGLNTEAFF. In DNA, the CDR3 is TGTGCCAGTAGGGACAGGGGACTGAACACTGAAGCTTTCTTT. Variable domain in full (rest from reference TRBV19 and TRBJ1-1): DGGITQSPKYLFRKEGQNVTLSCEQNLNHDAMYWYRQDPGQGLRLIYYSQIVNDFQKGDIAEGYSVSREKKESFPLTVTSAQKNPTAFYLCASRDRGLNTEAFFGQGTRLTVV.

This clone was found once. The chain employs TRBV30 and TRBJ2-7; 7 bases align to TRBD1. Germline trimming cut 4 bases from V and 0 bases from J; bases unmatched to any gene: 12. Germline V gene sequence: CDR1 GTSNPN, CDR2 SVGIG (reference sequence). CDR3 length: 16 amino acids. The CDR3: CAWTLPGTDFSYEQYF. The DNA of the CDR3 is TGTGCCTGGACGCTCCCCGGGACAGATTTCTCCTACGAGCAGTACTTC.

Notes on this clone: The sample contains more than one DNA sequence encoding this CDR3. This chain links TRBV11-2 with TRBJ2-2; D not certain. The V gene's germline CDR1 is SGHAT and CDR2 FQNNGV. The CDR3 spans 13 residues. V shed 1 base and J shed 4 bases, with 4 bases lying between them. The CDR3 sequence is CASSLGVTGELFF. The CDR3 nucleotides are TGTGCCAGCAGCTTAGGTGTCACCGGGGAGCTGTTTTTT.

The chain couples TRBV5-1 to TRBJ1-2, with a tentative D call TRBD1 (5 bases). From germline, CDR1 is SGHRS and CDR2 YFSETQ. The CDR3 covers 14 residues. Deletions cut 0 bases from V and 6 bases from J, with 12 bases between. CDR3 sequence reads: CASSLDPQGDGYTF. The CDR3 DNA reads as TGCGCCAGCAGCTTGGACCCACAAGGGGATGGCTACACCTTC.

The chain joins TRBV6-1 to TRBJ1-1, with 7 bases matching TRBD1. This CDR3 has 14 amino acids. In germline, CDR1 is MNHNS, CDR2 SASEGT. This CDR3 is CASTGAPVNTEAFF. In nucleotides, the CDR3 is TGTGCTTCCACAGGGGCCCCAGTGAACACTGAAGCTTTCTTT.

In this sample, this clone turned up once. The CDR3: CASSRTGVAKNIQYF. CDR3 DNA sequence: TGTGCCAGCAGTAGGACGGGGGTAGCCAAAAACATTCAGTACTTC. V gene TRBV2 combines with J gene TRBJ2-4; possible D gene TRBD2, 6 bases. The CDR3 loop spans 15 amino acids. The germline V gene has CDR1 SNHLY and CDR2 FYNNEI. Trimming shortened V by 5 bases and J by 0 bases, and 11 bases separated the two germline ends.

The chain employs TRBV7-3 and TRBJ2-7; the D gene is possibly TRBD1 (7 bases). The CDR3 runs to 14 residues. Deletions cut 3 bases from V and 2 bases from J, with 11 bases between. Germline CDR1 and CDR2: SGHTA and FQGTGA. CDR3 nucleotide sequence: TGTGCCAGCAGCTTGCAGGGGGGCCCCTACGAGCAGTACTTC. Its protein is CASSLQGGPYEQYF.

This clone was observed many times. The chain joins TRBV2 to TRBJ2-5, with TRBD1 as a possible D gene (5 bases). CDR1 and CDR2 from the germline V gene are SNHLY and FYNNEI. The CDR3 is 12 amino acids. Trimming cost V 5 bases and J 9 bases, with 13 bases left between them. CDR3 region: CASSQGQGSQYF. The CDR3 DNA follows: TGTGCCAGCAGTCAAGGTCAGGGATCCCAGTACTTC. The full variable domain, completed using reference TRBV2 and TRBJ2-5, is EPEVTQTPSHQVTQMGQEVILRCVPISNHLYFYWYRQILGQKVEFLVSFYNNEISEKSEIFDDQFSVERPDGSNFTLKIRSTKLEDSAMYFCASSQGQGSQYFGPGTRLLVL.

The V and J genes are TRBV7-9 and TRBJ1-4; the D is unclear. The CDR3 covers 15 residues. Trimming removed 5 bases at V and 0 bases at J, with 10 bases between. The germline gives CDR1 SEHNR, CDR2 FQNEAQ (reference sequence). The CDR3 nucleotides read TGTGCCAGCAGCCCCCCCCGAACAACTAATGAAAAACTGTTTTTT. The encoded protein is CASSPPRTTNEKLFF.

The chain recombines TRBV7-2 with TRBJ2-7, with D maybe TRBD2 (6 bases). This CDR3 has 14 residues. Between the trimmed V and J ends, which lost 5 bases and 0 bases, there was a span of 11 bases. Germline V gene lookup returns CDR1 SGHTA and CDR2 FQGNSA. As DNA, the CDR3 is TGTGCCAGCAGCACCGGGACTCTCTCCTACGAGCAGTACTTC. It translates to CASSTGTLSYEQYF.

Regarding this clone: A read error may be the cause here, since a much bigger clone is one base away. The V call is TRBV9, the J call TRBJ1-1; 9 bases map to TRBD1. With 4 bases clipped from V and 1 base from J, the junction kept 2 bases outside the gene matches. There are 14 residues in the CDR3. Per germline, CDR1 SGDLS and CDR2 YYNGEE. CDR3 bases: TGTGCCAGCAGCACGGACAGGGGGAACACTGAAGCTTTCTTT. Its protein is CASSTDRGNTEAFF. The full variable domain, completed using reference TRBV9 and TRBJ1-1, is DSGVTQTPKHLITATGQRVTLRCSPRSGDLSVYWYQQSLDQGLQFLIQYYNGEERAKGNILERFSAQQFPDLHSELNLSSLELGDSALYFCASSTDRGNTEAFFGQGTRLTVV.

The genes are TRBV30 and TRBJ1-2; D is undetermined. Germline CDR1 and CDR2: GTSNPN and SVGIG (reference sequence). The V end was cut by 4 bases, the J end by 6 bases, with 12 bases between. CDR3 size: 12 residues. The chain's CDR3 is CAWTPIGDGYTF. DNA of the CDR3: TGTGCCTGGACTCCTATTGGGGATGGCTACACCTTC.

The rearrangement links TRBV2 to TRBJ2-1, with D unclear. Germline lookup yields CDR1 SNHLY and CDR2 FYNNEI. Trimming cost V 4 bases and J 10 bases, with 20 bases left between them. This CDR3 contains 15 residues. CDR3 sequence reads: CASSVRGSSAWEQFF. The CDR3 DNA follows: TGTGCCAGCAGTGTTCGCGGCTCTTCGGCTTGGGAGCAGTTCTTC.

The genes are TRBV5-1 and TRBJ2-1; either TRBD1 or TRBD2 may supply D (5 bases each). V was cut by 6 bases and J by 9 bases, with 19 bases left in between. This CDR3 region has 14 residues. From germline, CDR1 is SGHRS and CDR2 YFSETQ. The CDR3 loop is CASTPSGTWGEQFF. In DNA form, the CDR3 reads TGCGCCAGCACGCCGTCCGGGACCTGGGGTGAGCAGTTCTTC.

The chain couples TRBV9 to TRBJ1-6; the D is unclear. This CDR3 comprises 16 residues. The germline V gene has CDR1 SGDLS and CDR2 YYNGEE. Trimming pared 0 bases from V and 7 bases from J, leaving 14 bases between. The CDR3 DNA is TGTGCCAGCAGCGTAGGAAGGACGGGCACCAATTCACCCCTCCACTTT. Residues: CASSVGRTGTNSPLHF.

The CDR3: CASRTSGGYNEQFF. CDR3 DNA: TGTGCCAGCAGGACTAGCGGGGGGTACAATGAGCAGTTCTTC. This rearrangement joins TRBV28 to TRBJ2-1, with 13 bases identical to TRBD2. Germline V gives CDR1 MDHEN, CDR2 SYDVKM. CDR3 length equals 14 residues. J was trimmed by 4 bases and V by 6 bases; bases with no gene match: 0.

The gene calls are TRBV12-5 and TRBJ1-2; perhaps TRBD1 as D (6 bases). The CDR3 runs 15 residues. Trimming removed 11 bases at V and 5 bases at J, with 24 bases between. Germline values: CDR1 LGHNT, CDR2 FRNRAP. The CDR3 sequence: CAPRRISGQGYGYTF. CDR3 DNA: TGTGCTCCCCGTAGGATATCGGGTCAGGGGTATGGCTACACCTTC.

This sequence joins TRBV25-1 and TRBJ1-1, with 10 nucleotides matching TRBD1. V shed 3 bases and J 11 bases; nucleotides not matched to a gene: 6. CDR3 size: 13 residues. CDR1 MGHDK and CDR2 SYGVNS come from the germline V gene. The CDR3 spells CASSDRQGAAAFF. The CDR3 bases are TGTGCCAGCAGTGACAGACAGGGGGCCGCTGCTTTCTTT.

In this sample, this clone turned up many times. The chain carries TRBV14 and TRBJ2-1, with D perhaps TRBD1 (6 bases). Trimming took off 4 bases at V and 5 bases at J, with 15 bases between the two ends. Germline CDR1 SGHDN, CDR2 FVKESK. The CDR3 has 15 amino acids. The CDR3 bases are TGTGCCAGCAGCCTTACAGGGCTCAAGGACAATGAGCAGTTCTTC. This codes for CASSLTGLKDNEQFF.